The rows below give T cell receptor beta chains drawn from one sample of a study of T cell responses to AZD1222 COVID-19 vaccine. The assay was immunoSEQ multiplex PCR, and TCRdb's table has in-frame clones only and misses some. The sample lists approximately 94,000 clones, 80% to 90% occurring once. Sequences were derived from peripheral blood, sampled on day 0 of MenACWY control vaccination. These TCRs come from an adult in good health. Each CDR3 is given with its conserved first and last residue. Fields, in order: D gene, V gene, J gene, clone size, CDR3 protein, CDR3 DNA. D genes are given only for firm matches. Part of the rows lack a size; the others show once, few, many or a class for expanded clones.

TRBD1	TRBV27	TRBJ1-2	few	CASSWDRGRNGYTF	TGTGCCAGCAGTTGGGACAGGGGGCGGAATGGCTACACCTTC
-	TRBV7-3	TRBJ1-2	-	CASSLGGDGLGGYTF	TGTGCCAGCAGCTTAGGCGGCGATGGCCTGGGGGGCTACACCTTC
TRBD1	TRBV4-2	TRBJ1-6	once	CASSFVGQGTNSPLHF	TGTGCCAGCAGCTTCGTTGGACAGGGAACTAATTCACCCCTCCACTTT
-	TRBV11-2	TRBJ2-1	once	CASSLDPGYNEQFF	TGTGCCAGCAGCTTAGATCCTGGTTACAATGAGCAGTTCTTC
-	TRBV6-1	TRBJ1-3	-	CASSENPVAGWSYTIYF	TGTGCCAGCAGTGAGAACCCCGTTGCAGGATGGAGCTACACCATATATTTT
-	TRBV7-9	TRBJ2-7	-	CASSLMEVSYEQYF	TGTGCCAGCAGCCTCATGGAGGTTTCCTACGAGCAGTACTTC
-	TRBV19	TRBJ1-5	few	CASKSGASGQPQHF	TGTGCCAGTAAGTCGGGGGCATCGGGTCAGCCCCAGCATTTT
-	TRBV19	TRBJ1-5	-	CASSTGQIKPSNQPQHF	TGTGCCAGTAGTACCGGACAGATCAAACCTAGCAATCAGCCCCAGCATTTT
-	TRBV6-5	TRBJ1-1	-	CASSSQTLMNTEAFF	TGTGCCAGCAGTTCCCAGACCCTAATGAACACTGAAGCTTTCTTT
-	TRBV4-3	TRBJ2-1	-	CASSQDEISDNEQFF	TGCGCCAGCAGCCAAGACGAAATCAGCGACAATGAGCAGTTCTTC
TRBD2	TRBV5-4	TRBJ2-3	-	CASSTRLAGSTDTQYF	TGTGCCAGCAGCACCCGACTAGCGGGTTCCACAGATACGCAGTATTTT
-	TRBV5-6	TRBJ1-5	-	CASSLEGVNTQPQHF	TGTGCCAGCAGCTTGGAAGGGGTTAACACTCAGCCCCAGCATTTT
-	TRBV2	TRBJ2-7	few	CASSRTSYEQYF	TGTGCCAGCAGTAGGACTTCCTACGAGCAGTACTTC
TRBD1	TRBV7-2	TRBJ2-1	-	CASRPGQGYNEQFF	TGTGCCAGCAGGCCGGGACAGGGGTACAATGAGCAGTTCTTC
TRBD1	TRBV6-5	TRBJ1-1	-	CASSPTGPDEAFF	TGTGCCAGCAGTCCGACAGGGCCTGATGAAGCTTTCTTT
-	TRBV18	TRBJ2-5	-	CASSPQNSQETQYF	TGTGCCAGCTCACCACAGAACAGCCAAGAGACCCAGTACTTC
-	TRBV5-1	TRBJ2-7	once	CASSPVPGITYEQYF	TGCGCCAGCAGCCCGGTGCCCGGGATTACCTACGAGCAGTACTTC
-	TRBV5-1	TRBJ2-5	-	CASSLDGSLGEETQYF	TGCGCCAGCAGCTTGGATGGCTCTTTGGGGGAAGAGACCCAGTACTTC
-	TRBV12-3/TRBV12-4	TRBJ1-5	-	CASNSREDQPQHF	TGTGCCAGCAACTCTAGGGAAGATCAGCCCCAGCATTTT
TRBD2	TRBV3-1/TRBV3-2	TRBJ2-1	-	CANWGTTHNEQFF	TGTGCCAACTGGGGGACTACCCACAATGAGCAGTTCTTC
TRBD1	TRBV7-8	TRBJ2-2	-	CASSFMLGGLTGELFF	TGTGCCAGCAGCTTCATGTTAGGGGGCCTCACCGGGGAGCTGTTTTTT
TRBD1	TRBV10-3	TRBJ1-2	-	CAIRDRGLNYGYTF	TGTGCCATCAGGGACAGGGGCCTTAACTATGGCTACACCTTC
-	TRBV30	TRBJ2-7	-	CAWGTVGYEQYF	TGTGCCTGGGGGACGGTGGGATACGAGCAGTACTTC
TRBD2	TRBV4-2	TRBJ2-7	-	CASSQDPGGAYEQYF	TGTGCCAGCAGCCAGGACCCCGGGGGGGCCTACGAGCAGTACTTC
TRBD2	TRBV4-2	TRBJ2-2	-	CASSLAGGASTGELFF	TGTGCCAGCAGCTTAGCGGGGGGGGCGAGTACCGGGGAGCTGTTTTTT
-	TRBV6-2/TRBV6-3	TRBJ1-1	-	CASSYRGGPRTEAFF	TGTGCCAGCAGTTACCGGGGAGGGCCAAGGACTGAAGCTTTCTTT
-	TRBV18	TRBJ1-6	once	CASSPADSNSPLHF	TGTGCCAGCTCACCAGCGGACAGTAATTCACCCCTCCACTTT
-	TRBV18	TRBJ1-6	-	CASSLGLGRDSPLHF	TGTGCCAGCTCCCTCGGCCTCGGAAGAGATTCACCCCTCCACTTT
-	TRBV27	TRBJ2-3	-	CASSYRGRDTQYF	TGTGCCAGCAGTTACCGGGGGCGGGATACGCAGTATTTT
-	TRBV19	TRBJ2-1	-	CASRWDSTNEQFF	TGTGCCAGTAGATGGGATTCAACTAATGAGCAGTTCTTC
-	TRBV9	TRBJ2-3	-	CASSVIQEGDTQYF	TGTGCCAGCAGCGTAATCCAGGAGGGAGATACGCAGTATTTT
-	TRBV28	TRBJ1-2	-	CASGEGYGYTF	TGTGCCAGTGGGGAGGGCTATGGCTACACCTTC
-	TRBV2	TRBJ1-2	-	CASRGDGAGGYTF	TGTGCCAGCAGGGGTGACGGGGCCGGTGGCTACACCTTC
TRBD1	TRBV7-9	TRBJ1-1	once	CASSLGTGVHTEAFF	TGTGCCAGCAGCTTAGGGACAGGGGTCCACACTGAAGCTTTCTTT
-	TRBV2	TRBJ2-1	-	CAAQQGSSYNEQFF	TGTGCCGCTCAACAGGGAAGCTCCTACAATGAGCAGTTCTTC
-	TRBV6-5	TRBJ2-5	-	CASSRGPLSEETQYF	TGTGCCAGCAGCCGAGGGCCATTAAGTGAGGAGACCCAGTACTTC
-	TRBV5-1	TRBJ2-3	-	CASSLGGSLPPTDTQYF	TGCGCCAGCAGCTTGGGGGGCAGCCTACCCCCCACAGATACGCAGTATTTT
-	TRBV11-2	TRBJ1-1	-	CASSLDLGREAFF	TGTGCCAGCAGCTTAGATCTCGGGAGAGAAGCTTTCTTT
-	TRBV6-2/TRBV6-3	TRBJ1-4	-	CASSDRRGDEKLFF	TGTGCCAGCAGTGACCGCCGGGGGGATGAAAAACTGTTTTTT
TRBD1	TRBV15	TRBJ2-1	-	CATSIRQGGEQFF	TGTGCCACCAGCATTCGACAGGGCGGTGAGCAGTTCTTC
-	TRBV28	TRBJ2-3	-	CASSLLGTRDTQYF	TGTGCCAGCAGTTTATTGGGGACACGGGATACGCAGTATTTT
TRBD1	TRBV6-6	TRBJ2-5	-	CASSPRTGGETQYF	TGTGCCAGCAGTCCGAGGACAGGGGGTGAGACCCAGTACTTC
TRBD1	TRBV27	TRBJ2-7	once	CASSLWGQGAYEQYF	TGTGCCAGCAGTTTATGGGGCCAGGGGGCCTACGAGCAGTACTTC
-	TRBV6-5	TRBJ2-7	-	CASSTTGTSYEQYF	TGTGCCAGCAGTACGACAGGTACCTCCTACGAGCAGTACTTC
TRBD1	TRBV7-2	TRBJ2-5	-	CASSLAGTGMYQETQYF	TGTGCCAGCAGCTTAGCAGGGACAGGCATGTACCAAGAGACCCAGTACTTC
TRBD2	TRBV3-1/TRBV3-2	TRBJ2-5	-	CASSHWMAGGPLETQYF	TGTGCCAGCAGCCACTGGATGGCGGGAGGGCCGTTAGAGACCCAGTACTTC
-	TRBV9	TRBJ2-5	-	CASSVGGGRETQYF	TGTGCCAGCAGCGTAGGGGGAGGTAGGGAGACCCAGTACTTC
-	TRBV4-3	TRBJ2-7	-	CASSSQGRQYF	TGCGCCAGCAGCTCTCAGGGTAGGCAGTACTTC
-	TRBV9	TRBJ1-2	-	CASSTLGHRGYTF	TGTGCCAGCAGCACCCTGGGACACCGGGGCTACACCTTC